What follows are 22 T cell receptor beta chains derived from one specimen sequenced in a study of regulatory T cells in long-lasting Graves disease. iRepertoire HTBI primers and Arm-PCR of CDR3 regions built TCR beta libraries. TCRdb independently ran MiXCR on the multiplex PCR reads; one entry per CDR3 protein. The sample shows hundreds of thousands of distinct CDR3 sequences, less than 15% of them seen only once. Noted time point: newly diagnosed GD, antithyroid drugs for less than 3 months. RNA from PBMCs was the source of the TCR library. These same data were also listed under a study on T cells in Graves' hyperthyroidism and ophthalmopathy.

The sequenced sample was peripheral blood mononuclear cells (PBMCs), obtained at new diagnosis, from a patient treated with antithyroid drugs. These receptor sequences come from a man aged 30 to 39 with Graves disease.

This clonotype was seen repeatedly, ten times or more. The chain joins TRBV20-1 to TRBJ2-7; the match to TRBD1 covers 10 bases. V trimming: 5 bases; J trimming: 4 bases; junction bases outside the gene matches: 8. The CDR3 length is 14 residues. CDR1 is DFQATT and CDR2 is SNEGSKA in the germline V gene (reference sequence). CDR3: CSASTGGVGYEQYF. CDR3 DNA: TGCAGTGCTTCGACAGGGGGCGTGGGGTACGAGCAGTACTTC.

This clonotype appeared a few times. The J gene is TRBJ2-7, the V gene TRBV18; the D gene is possibly TRBD2 (8 bases). From germline, CDR1 is KGHSH and CDR2 LQKENI. This CDR3 comprises 17 residues. The ends were cut back, 3 bases at V and 3 bases at J, with 21 bases in the middle. CDR3 in amino acids: CASSPGGTAGALYEQYF. CDR3 in DNA: TGTGCCAGCTCACCGGGGGGGACAGCGGGAGCGCTCTACGAGCAGTACTTC.

This clonotype was seen many times. The chain has TRBV10-3 and TRBJ2-1; the match to TRBD2 covers 7 bases. Germline values: CDR1 ENHRY, CDR2 SYGVKD. V was clipped by 6 bases and J by 0 bases; unmatched bases: 8. The CDR3 totals 16 residues. The CDR3 DNA reads as TGTGCCATCAGAGACACTAGCGAAGGCTCCTACAATGAGCAGTTCTTC. Residues: CAIRDTSEGSYNEQFF.

This clonotype was counted at least ten times. The V gene is TRBV7-9, the J gene TRBJ2-1; a weak D match, TRBD2 (7 bases). V was cut by 5 bases and J by 4 bases, with 18 bases left in between. The CDR3 extends over 16 amino acids. Germline assignment: CDR1 SEHNR and CDR2 FQNEAQ (reference sequence). DNA of the CDR3: TGTGCCAGCAGCAAGGGGGAGGGGGAGGCTTACAATGAGCAGTTCTTC. Its translation: CASSKGEGEAYNEQFF.

This clonotype has a count of ten or more. The chain links TRBV6-1 to TRBJ1-5; D might be TRBD1 (6 bases). V gave up 5 bases and J gave up 3 bases, with 23 bases separating them. This CDR3 is 18 amino acids long. Germline CDR1 and CDR2: MNHNS and SASEGT. As DNA, the CDR3 is TGTGCCAGCAGTATACCAAGGGAGGGGGGCCGTACCAATCAGCCCCAGCATTTT. Translating it yields CASSIPREGGRTNQPQHF.

CDR3 sequence: CASSLTNGSSYNEQFF. The CDR3 nucleotides are TGCGCCAGCAGCTTGACTAACGGGAGCTCCTACAATGAGCAGTTCTTC. The V call is TRBV5-1, the J call TRBJ2-1, with D tentatively TRBD2 (6 bases). Germline assignment: CDR1 SGHRS and CDR2 YFSETQ. The ends were cut back, 1 base at V and 0 bases at J, with 11 bases in the middle. There are 16 residues in the CDR3.

This clonotype was recorded at least ten times. The chain employs TRBV2 and TRBJ1-5; D is undetermined. This CDR3 comprises 16 residues. Trimming took off 5 bases at V and 2 bases at J, with 16 bases between the two ends. The germline V gene encodes CDR1 SNHLY and CDR2 FYNNEI. This CDR3 is CASSRFGESGNQPQHF. Written as DNA, the CDR3 is TGTGCCAGCAGTCGTTTCGGGGAGAGCGGCAATCAGCCCCAGCATTTT.

This clonotype appeared a few times. The CDR3 sequence is CASSQDLVPRTGAKNIQYF. CDR3 DNA: TGCGCCAGCAGCCAAGATTTGGTTCCTAGGACGGGAGCCAAAAACATTCAGTACTTC. This chain uses TRBV4-1 with TRBJ2-4; D is unresolved. The germline V gene has CDR1 MGHRA and CDR2 YSYEKL. This CDR3 region has 19 residues. V gave up 0 bases and J gave up 0 bases, with 18 bases separating them.

Many counts were recorded for this clonotype. The CDR3 region is CSAVDDLIEAFF. In nucleotides, the CDR3 is TGCAGTGCCGTGGACGACCTAATTGAAGCTTTCTTT. The V gene is TRBV20-1, the J gene TRBJ1-1; the D is unclear. V gave up 6 bases and J gave up 7 bases, with 15 bases separating them. This CDR3 has 12 residues. CDR1 and CDR2 from the germline V gene are DFQATT and SNEGSKA (reference sequence).

There are many counts of this clonotype. J is TRBJ2-4 and V is TRBV11-2; D is perhaps TRBD1 (8 bases). The V end lost 7 bases, the J end lost 5 bases, and 24 bases lay between the germline ends. The length of the CDR3 is 17 residues. Germline assignment: CDR1 SGHAT and CDR2 FQNNGV. CDR3 sequence: CASTPREGQGAQNIQYF. In nucleotides, the CDR3 is TGTGCCAGCACCCCGAGGGAGGGGCAGGGGGCCCAAAACATTCAGTACTTC. Combining the CDR3 with reference TRBV11-2 and TRBJ2-4 gives the whole variable domain EAGVAQSPRYKIIEKRQSVAFWCNPISGHATLYWYQQILGQGPKLLIQFQNNGVVDDSQLPKDRFSAERLKGVDSTLKIQPAKLEDSAVYLCASTPREGQGAQNIQYFGAGTRLSVL.

The sample holds many counts of this clonotype. The chain recombines TRBV28 with TRBJ1-5; no clear D. Trimming shortened V by 6 bases and J by 0 bases, and 12 bases separated the two germline ends. The CDR3 is 15 residues long. Germline assignment: CDR1 MDHEN and CDR2 SYDVKM. The CDR3, as DNA: TGTGCCAGCAGCTCTCCGACGGTTAGCAATCAGCCCCAGCATTTT. It translates to CASSSPTVSNQPQHF.

This clonotype has just a few counts. The V call is TRBV27, the J call TRBJ2-1; 8 nucleotides agree with TRBD2. The V gene's germline CDR1 is MNHEY and CDR2 SMNVEV (reference sequence). V was clipped by 6 bases and J by 7 bases; unmatched bases: 8. The CDR3 totals 14 residues. Written as DNA, the CDR3 is TGTGCCAGCAGACGTAGCGGGACCGAAAATGAGCAGTTCTTC. It codes for CASRRSGTENEQFF.

This clonotype was seen at least ten times. This chain joins TRBV7-8 and TRBJ2-5; D unclear. V was cut by 5 bases and J by 1 base, with 11 bases left in between. Germline lookup yields CDR1 SGHVS and CDR2 FQNEAQ. The length of the CDR3 is 14 residues. The CDR3 coding sequence is TGTGCCAGCAGCCCCTACCGGAGCCAAGAGACCCAGTACTTC. Translating it yields CASSPYRSQETQYF.

This clonotype was recorded many times. This chain links TRBV2 with TRBJ2-1; the match to TRBD2 covers 8 bases. Germline assignment: CDR1 SNHLY and CDR2 FYNNEI. V shed 5 bases and J 1 base; nucleotides not matched to a gene: 1. This CDR3 has 14 amino acids. The CDR3 sequence is CASSSGRSYNEQFF. The CDR3 bases are TGTGCCAGCAGTAGCGGGAGATCCTACAATGAGCAGTTCTTC.

This clonotype has ten or more counts. The chain has TRBV27 and TRBJ1-6; D unclear. The ends were cut back, 8 bases at V and 12 bases at J, with 14 bases in the middle. Germline V CDR1 and CDR2: MNHEY, SMNVEV (reference sequence). The length of the CDR3 is 12 residues. The CDR3 bases are TGTGCCAGCGGCATTCCGGGAAAACCCCTCCACTTT. It translates to CASGIPGKPLHF.

The chain couples TRBV12-3 or TRBV12-4 to TRBJ1-6; no firm D call. V lost 6 bases and J lost 7, with 7 bases in between. The CDR3 extends over 12 amino acids. The CDR3 DNA is TGTGCCAGCAGCGGGTCGAATTCACCCCTCCACTTT. Translation: CASSGSNSPLHF.

This clonotype was seen many times. This chain links TRBV11-2 with TRBJ2-3; D is possibly TRBD2 (6 bases). The germline V gene has CDR1 SGHAT and CDR2 FQNNGV. V gave up 9 bases and J gave up 2 bases, with 15 bases separating them. The CDR3 spans 14 residues. The CDR3 nucleotides are TGTGCCAGTGGCGGGAAGAAGCACACAGATACGCAGTATTTT. This sequence encodes CASGGKKHTDTQYF. The full variable domain, its missing parts supplied by reference TRBV11-2 and TRBJ2-3, is EAGVAQSPRYKIIEKRQSVAFWCNPISGHATLYWYQQILGQGPKLLIQFQNNGVVDDSQLPKDRFSAERLKGVDSTLKIQPAKLEDSAVYLCASGGKKHTDTQYFGPGTRLTVL.

This clonotype was observed at least ten times. The chain combines TRBV6-1 with TRBJ2-2; 7 bases line up with TRBD2. Germline-derived CDR1 and CDR2 are MNHNS and SASEGT. CDR3 length: 16 residues. With 5 bases clipped from V and 7 bases from J, the junction kept 13 bases outside the gene matches. The CDR3 DNA follows: TGTGCCAGCAGTCCGCCGCGGGAGCCGCCAGGCGGGGAGCTGTTTTTT. Its protein product is CASSPPREPPGGELFF.

This clonotype was counted at least ten times. This sequence joins TRBV2 and TRBJ2-3; tentative D call: TRBD1 (6 bases). Per the germline V gene, CDR1 is SNHLY and CDR2 is FYNNEI. Trimming left V 11 bases short and J 4 bases short, with 16 bases between. This CDR3 comprises 13 residues. CDR3 sequence: CAGGWGQADTQYF. The CDR3 DNA follows: TGTGCCGGCGGGTGGGGGCAGGCAGATACGCAGTATTTT.

The sample holds a few counts of this clonotype. CDR3 DNA sequence: TGCAGTGCTAGAGATCACAGGGGGCTAGGGGAAAAACTGTTTTTT. Translated: CSARDHRGLGEKLFF. The chain couples TRBV20-1 to TRBJ1-4; the match to TRBD1 covers 9 bases. The germline gives CDR1 DFQATT, CDR2 SNEGSKA (reference sequence). The junction had 7 bases not matched to a gene; V was cut back by 0 bases and J by 8 bases. The CDR3 is 15 amino acids.

This clonotype was detected a few times. The genes are TRBV6-1 and TRBJ2-4, with D tentatively TRBD1 or TRBD2 (5 bases each). Trimming cost V 2 bases and J 3 bases, with 17 bases left between them. Germline CDR1 MNHNS, CDR2 SASEGT. This CDR3 has 17 residues. The CDR3: CASSEQGAWDDKNIQYF. The CDR3 DNA reads TGTGCCAGCAGTGAACAGGGTGCCTGGGACGACAAAAACATTCAGTACTTC.

This clonotype was seen repeatedly, ten times or more. The rearrangement uses TRBV18 and TRBJ2-3, with D possibly TRBD2 on 5 matching bases. Trimming removed 3 bases from V and 5 bases from J, with 9 bases in between. CDR1 and CDR2 (germline): KGHSH, LQKENI. The CDR3 extends over 13 amino acids. The CDR3 DNA reads TGTGCCAGCTCACCCTCTGAGGGAGATACGCAGTATTTT. Translated: CASSPSEGDTQYF.